The T cell receptor beta chain described here comes from a study of blood T cell repertoires in COVID-19. Looked up from germline, CDR1 is SNHLY and CDR2 is FYNNEI. V lost 5 bases, J lost 6 bases, and 2 bases stayed unmatched. The CDR3 is 13 amino acids. TCRdb keeps only in-frame clones here, not all; method: immunoSEQ multiplex PCR. This sample has over 90,000 clones, with roughly 82% found just once. In its sample, this clone was seen once. This chain joins TRBV2 and TRBJ1-2, with TRBD1 matching over 11 bases. Sequencing was done on a sample of peripheral blood. This clonotype was obtained from a human donor in a cohort sampled during active COVID-19. The CDR3 sequence is CASSRTGGDGYTF. The CDR3 DNA follows: TGTGCCAGCAGTAGGACAGGGGGCGATGGCTACACCTTC.